This is a list of T cell receptor beta chains from one sample in a study of glioma-infiltrating T cells after dendritic cell vaccination. Here immunoSEQ multiplex PCR was the method, and the copy in TCRdb shows in-frame clones only, minus some. Among around 97,000 clones, 75% to 85% were seen once, and the ten largest hold approximately 12%. The sequences come from blood, collected before dendritic cell vaccination. Receptor source: a human donor with glioblastoma. The CDR3 runs from the conserved cysteine through the conserved F or W. A D gene is named only where the DNA matches it firmly. Clone size appears in some rows only: once, few, many, or a class for an expanded clone.

clone_size	cdr3_length	d_call	j_call	v_call	cdr3_nt	cdr3_aa
NA	15	TRBD1	TRBJ2-3	TRBV5-5	TGTGCCAGCAGCTTGGGGGACAGGGAACCAGATACGCAGTATTTT	CASSLGDREPDTQYF
once	15	TRBD1	TRBJ1-2	TRBV5-1	TGCGCCAGCAGCCCAGGGACAGACCCGGCGTATGGCTACACCTTC	CASSPGTDPAYGYTF
NA	17	TRBD2	TRBJ2-3	TRBV4-3	TGCGCCAGCAGCCAAATCGGGACTAGCGGGACCACAGATACGCAGTATTTT	CASSQIGTSGTTDTQYF
NA	21	TRBD2	TRBJ2-1	TRBV14	TGTGCCAGCAGCCAAGCTGCTAGCGGGGTTGTTATTTTGGGATCCTACAATGAGCAGTTCTTC	CASSQAASGVVILGSYNEQFF
NA	11	NA	TRBJ1-6	TRBV6-5	TGTGCGACGGGAAATAATTCACCCCTCCACTTT	CATGNNSPLHF
NA	15	TRBD2	TRBJ2-5	TRBV7-7	TGTGCTAGCAGCTTAGTAGCGGGGGGGCAAGAGACCCAGTACTTC	CASSLVAGGQETQYF
NA	13	NA	TRBJ1-2	TRBV19	TGTGCCAGCGGCGAACAGGGTTTTGTTGGCTACACCTTC	CASGEQGFVGYTF
NA	13	NA	TRBJ1-1	TRBV6-5	TGTGCCAGCAGTGACCCGGGGATGGCTGAAGCTTTCTTT	CASSDPGMAEAFF
NA	15	TRBD1	TRBJ2-6	TRBV2	TGTGCCAGCAGACCCGACAGGGCAGGGGCCAACGTCCTGACTTTC	CASRPDRAGANVLTF
NA	14	NA	TRBJ2-1	TRBV9	TGTGCCAGCAGCGTAGGTGGCGGGGACAATGAGCAGTTCTTC	CASSVGGGDNEQFF
NA	16	NA	TRBJ1-5	TRBV6-1	TGTGCCAGCAGTGAATTCTCGATACGGTACAATCAGCCCCAGCATTTT	CASSEFSIRYNQPQHF
NA	13	NA	TRBJ2-5	TRBV5-4	TGTGCCAGCAGCTTGGTGACAGAAGAGACCCAGTACTTC	CASSLVTEETQYF
NA	18	TRBD1	TRBJ2-6	TRBV18	TGTGCCAGCTCATCACCGACAGGGCCGCCCTCTGGGGCCAACGTCCTGACTTTC	CASSSPTGPPSGANVLTF
few	17	TRBD2	TRBJ2-3	TRBV13	TGTGCCAGCAGCCGAGGACTAGGCTCTGGGTCGGCAGATACGCAGTATTTT	CASSRGLGSGSADTQYF
NA	15	TRBD1	TRBJ1-1	TRBV5-6	TGTGCCAGCAGCTTGCCGGGACAGGGGAACACTGAAGCTTTCTTT	CASSLPGQGNTEAFF
NA	12	NA	TRBJ2-7	TRBV5-5	TGTGCCAGCAGCTTGGGTCTCGACGAGCAGTACTTC	CASSLGLDEQYF
NA	16	NA	TRBJ1-1	TRBV10-3	TGTGCCATCAGTGCCGCCGGGGGGGGGCTGAAGACTGAAGCTTTCTTT	CAISAAGGGLKTEAFF
NA	19	NA	TRBJ2-7	TRBV11-1	TGTGCCAGCTCCCGAAAAGGGGATCCGCGATGGGGAACTAACTACGAGCAGTACTTC	CASSRKGDPRWGTNYEQYF
many	14	TRBD2	TRBJ2-1	TRBV4-3	TGCGCCAGCAGCCAAGAAACCAGGCGGGGGAGGCAGTTCTTC	CASSQETRRGRQFF
few	11	NA	TRBJ1-5	TRBV6-5	TGTGCCAGCAGTCACGAGGGGCCCCAGCATTTT	CASSHEGPQHF
NA	13	TRBD1	TRBJ1-1	TRBV27	TGTGCCAGCGGGGACAGGGGGAACACTGAAGCTTTCTTT	CASGDRGNTEAFF
NA	13	TRBD1	TRBJ2-2	TRBV7-9	TGTGCCAGCGGCAGGGGGTACACCGGGGAGCTGTTTTTT	CASGRGYTGELFF
NA	15	NA	TRBJ2-1	TRBV5-1	TGCGCCAGCAGTTTAAATAACGGTAGATACAATGAGCAGTTCTTC	CASSLNNGRYNEQFF
NA	15	NA	TRBJ1-1	TRBV15	TGTGCCACCAGCAGGATCGGGTCTATGAACACTGAAGCTTTCTTT	CATSRIGSMNTEAFF